Given below is one TCR beta chain in context. The target of this receptor is not known. Base-call qualities are not available, and no considerably larger clone is one nucleotide away. Intraepithelial and lamina propria lymphocytes were isolated from graft specimens using dithiothreitol, EDTA incubations and collagenase D digestion. Serial intestinal graft biopsy specimens collected up to 600 days after transplant underwent bulk TCR-beta sequencing. This entry is derived from a study of graft-versus-host responses after intestinal transplantation (dated by TCRdb to 2020 to 2023). Background for the entire study: Recipients received multivisceral, liver-intestinal, or isolated intestinal transplants. Every recipient was given anti-thymocyte globulin induction, followed by around three years of maintenance tacrolimus and steroids. After intestinal transplantation, graft-versus-host and host-versus-graft alloreactive T cell clones in the graft, circulation and bone marrow were tracked using bulk TCR-beta CDR3 sequencing. Alloreactive clones were identified by sequencing pre-transplant mixed lymphocyte reaction products and comparing them with unstimulated pre-transplant donor and recipient T cells. A cohort of under 30 intestinal transplant recipients, including one retransplant, was enrolled, and 3 patients lacking pretransplant specimens were excluded. Donor T cell macrochimerism was defined as a peak of at least 4% donor T cells among recipient peripheral blood mononuclear cells. Rather than going through the commercial service, samples from a few later patients were sequenced in-house on an Illumina MiSeq and processed with MiXCR. Overall study results and their limits: Peak levels of circulating GvH clones were associated with declines in HvG clones early after transplant. Conclusions were limited by the relatively low number and heterogeneity of intestinal transplant patients. In patients with donor T cell macrochimerism, the allografts had high GvH to HvG T cell clonal ratios. GvH clones were detected in recipient bone marrow, and some of these GvH clones were observed earlier in ileal mucosa or blood, consistent with an intestinal mucosal origin.

Receptor amplification or capture employed the immunoSEQ multiplex PCR assay. Adaptive Biotechnologies carried out high-throughput TCR-beta CDR3 sequencing of genomic DNA for most patients. As for the original processing: Adaptive's ImmunoSEQ software supplied the TCR sequencing data for approximately 18 patients, while MiXCR and VDJtools were used to process a few other patients. CDR3 nucleotide sequences shared between donor and recipient were removed because their origin could not be assigned. Alloreactive clones required at least 2-fold expansion over unstimulated cells and minimum CFSE-low frequency of 0.002% (template counts) or 0.001% (read counts). Clones were considered mappable if detected in sequenced pre-transplant spleen, lymph node, or MLR CFSE-low populations of the donor or recipient. Cumulative frequency of alloreactive clones was calculated as a percentage of all sequences weighted by copy number. TCRdb obtained this table from immuneACCESS and retained in-frame rearrangements with V and J assigned. These tables miss some clones; where compared with another copy, unresolved V genes account for less than half of the shortfall, and the remainder is unexplained. V, J and clone size derive from that table, while D and trimming were established from the DNA sequence. This sample comprises 50,000 to 75,000 clones, around nine tenths of them detected only once. The ten largest clones add up to under 2% of the sample.

This sample comprised ileum tissue, obtained around 350 days after transplant. The sequence came from a human patient who received an intestinal transplant, so some T cells may come from the graft donor.

This receptor has the CDR3 CASSWTGRYQPQHF. The bases are TGTGCCAGCAGTTGGACAGGGCGTTATCAGCCCCAGCATTTT. The receptor chain draws on TRBV6-6 and TRBJ1-5; 8 of the junction bases match TRBD1. The germline V gene (reference sequence) sets CDR1 to MNHNY and CDR2 to SVGAGI. From cysteine to phenylalanine, the CDR3 is 14 amino acids long. Only CDR3 DNA is held: 42 bases, read in frame from base 1. For this chain, trimming is 4 bases at the V end and 5 bases at the J end, and the number of junction bases without a gene match is 4.